This T cell receptor beta chain was retrieved from a study of Graves' ophthalmopathy and Graves' hyperthyroidism. Overall study: Peripheral blood was obtained at first diagnosis, ahead of any treatment.

Regarding the study as a whole: Blood also harbored most expanded thyroid clonotypes above 0.001 frequency.

Comments on this clonotype: Its antigen remains unknown.

Amplification from RNA transcripts yielded the TCR beta CDR3 regions. HTBI-primed RT-PCR formed the first round, and a multiplex PCR formed the second. One entry per CDR3 protein results from TCRdb running MiXCR on the multiplex PCR reads. The data contain almost 750,000 distinct CDR3 sequences, around 40% of them singletons. V trimming: 4 bases; J trimming: 5 bases; junction bases outside the gene matches: 9. CDR1 and CDR2 (germline): MGHDK, SYGVNS. CDR3 length: 15 residues. The receptor's source is an adult man with Graves' ophthalmopathy. The sequencing sample was made of peripheral blood. The rearrangement joins TRBV25-1 to TRBJ2-5, with 8 bases that match TRBD2. CDR3 coding DNA: TGTGCCAGCAGTGCTAGGCCAGCGGGGGTCGAGACCCAGTACTTC. This codes for CASSARPAGVETQYF. Filled out from reference TRBV25-1 and TRBJ2-5, the complete variable domain reads EADIYQTPRYLVIGTGKKITLECSQTMGHDKMYWYQQDPGMELHLIHYSYGVNSTEKGDLSSESTVSRIRTEHFPLTLESARPSHTSQYLCASSARPAGVETQYFGPGTRLLVL.